The 11 T cell receptor beta chains below come from one sample, sequenced in a study of blood T cell repertoires in COVID-19. Clones were sequenced by immunoSEQ multiplex PCR, and TCRdb holds only the in-frame ones, with some missing. Here the sample spans roughly 150,000 clones, 85% to 90% being singletons. Sequencing was carried out using peripheral blood. These receptors came from a man in his late teens or twenties with COVID-19, enrolled during active disease.

The rearrangement joins TRBV27 to TRBJ1-5, with D tentatively TRBD1 (5 bases). Germline CDR1 is MNHEY and CDR2 is SMNVEV (reference sequence). This CDR3 is built from 14 residues. Trimming cost V 2 bases and J 6 bases, with 11 bases left between them. The chain's CDR3 is CASSLQGFGQPQHF. The CDR3 nucleotides read TGTGCCAGCAGTTTACAGGGCTTCGGTCAGCCCCAGCATTTT.

V gene TRBV7-9 combines with J gene TRBJ2-7, with D maybe TRBD2 (5 bases). Deletions cut 1 base from V and 6 bases from J, with 16 bases between. CDR1 is SEHNR, CDR2 FQNEAQ, per germline (reference sequence). The CDR3 totals 15 residues. CDR3 sequence reads: CASSLVLAGLGEQYF. The CDR3, as DNA: TGTGCCAGCAGCTTAGTTCTGGCGGGTCTCGGCGAGCAGTACTTC.

This rearrangement joins TRBV3-1 (or the pseudogene TRBV3-2) to TRBJ2-7; D is unclear. The length of the CDR3 is 11 residues. Germline CDR1 reads LGHDT; CDR2 reads YNNKEL (reference sequence). V lost 5 bases and J lost 3, with 5 bases in between. DNA of the CDR3: TGTGCCAGCAGCTCTCGCTACGAGCAGTACTTC. This translates into CASSSRYEQYF.

This clone showed up many times. The rearrangement joins TRBV3-1 (or the pseudogene TRBV3-2) to TRBJ2-1; a weak D match, TRBD2 (6 bases). Germline CDR1 is LGHDT and CDR2 is YNNKEL (reference sequence). The ends were cut back, 4 bases at V and 4 bases at J, with 17 bases in the middle. This CDR3 has 16 amino acids. The CDR3 region has the DNA TGTGCCAGCAGCCCTTGGACTAATCGACCGTACAATGAGCAGTTCTTC. This translates into CASSPWTNRPYNEQFF.

The CDR3 DNA reads TGTGCCAGCAGTTACGTGGGAGGCTCCTACGAGCAGTACTTC. This encodes CASSYVGGSYEQYF. This rearrangement joins TRBV6-2 or TRBV6-3 to TRBJ2-7; TRBD2 is a possible D gene (6 bases). The germline V gene encodes CDR1 MNHEY and CDR2 SVGEGT. V shed 2 bases and J shed 0 bases, with 8 bases lying between them. The CDR3 has 14 residues.

V and J are TRBV5-4 and TRBJ2-1; 11 nucleotides line up with TRBD2. The CDR3 is 16 amino acids. Per germline, CDR1 SGHNT and CDR2 YYREEE (reference sequence). The J segment lost 6 bases and the V segment lost 2 bases, leaving 7 bases of the junction unmatched. CDR3 in amino acids: CASSFPSGRFGNEQFF. The DNA of the CDR3 is TGTGCCAGCAGCTTCCCTAGCGGGAGGTTTGGCAATGAGCAGTTCTTC.

The rearrangement links TRBV3-1 (or the pseudogene TRBV3-2) to TRBJ2-1; 11 nucleotides match TRBD2. The CDR3 loop spans 17 amino acids. V shed 5 bases, J shed 5 bases, and the junction held 11 bases outside the gene matches. Germline V CDR1 and CDR2: LGHDT, YNNKEL (reference sequence). In DNA, the CDR3 is TGTGCCAGCAGCTTGATCCGAGCTAGCGGGAGGCACAATGAGCAGTTCTTC. Protein sequence: CASSLIRASGRHNEQFF.

This rearrangement joins TRBV7-8 to TRBJ1-2; 10 bases align to TRBD1. V lost 4 bases to trimming and J lost 4 bases; unmatched junction nucleotides: 9. The CDR3 covers 16 residues. The germline gives CDR1 SGHVS, CDR2 FQNEAQ. The chain's CDR3 is CASSSLGTGVPYGYTF. CDR3 sequence (DNA): TGTGCCAGCAGCTCCCTCGGGACAGGGGTACCCTATGGCTACACCTTC.

The rearrangement links TRBV6-5 to TRBJ1-6; weak D call: TRBD1 (5 bases). The germline gives CDR1 MNHEY, CDR2 SVGAGI. V was clipped by 7 bases and J by 7 bases, with 17 bases between them. This CDR3 contains 15 residues. The CDR3 region is CASTLRARANSPLHF. The CDR3 bases are TGTGCCAGCACCTTACGGGCCAGGGCCAATTCACCCCTCCACTTT.

CDR3 bases: TGCGCCAGCAGCCACCGGGACAGAGTACTTGAAAACATTCAGTACTTC. As protein: CASSHRDRVLENIQYF. V is TRBV4-1 and J is TRBJ2-4; 7 bases align to TRBD1. This CDR3 region has 16 residues. The V and J ends lost 3 bases and 5 bases, in that order; junction bases with no gene match: 10. Germline CDR1 MGHRA, CDR2 YSYEKL.

The chain uses TRBV4-1 and TRBJ2-1, with TRBD2 identical over 8 bases. This CDR3 region has 15 residues. The germline gives CDR1 MGHRA, CDR2 YSYEKL. The V segment lost 1 base and the J segment 4 bases; nucleotides outside the gene matches: 3. CDR3 loop: CASSQVGTRYNEQFF. CDR3 nucleotides: TGCGCCAGCAGCCAAGTAGGGACTAGGTACAATGAGCAGTTCTTC.